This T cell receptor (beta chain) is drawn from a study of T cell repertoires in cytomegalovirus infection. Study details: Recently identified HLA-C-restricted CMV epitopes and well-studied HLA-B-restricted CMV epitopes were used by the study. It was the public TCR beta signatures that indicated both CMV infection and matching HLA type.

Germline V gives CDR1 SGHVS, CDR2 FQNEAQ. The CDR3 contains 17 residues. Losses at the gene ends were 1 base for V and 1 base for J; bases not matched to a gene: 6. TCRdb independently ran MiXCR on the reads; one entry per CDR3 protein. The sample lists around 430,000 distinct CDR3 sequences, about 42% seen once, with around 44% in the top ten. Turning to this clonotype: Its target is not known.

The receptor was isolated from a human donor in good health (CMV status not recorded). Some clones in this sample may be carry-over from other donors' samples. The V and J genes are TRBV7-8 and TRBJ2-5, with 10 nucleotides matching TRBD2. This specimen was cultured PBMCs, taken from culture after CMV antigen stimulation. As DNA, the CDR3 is TGTGCCAGCAGCTTAGACCCCCTAGCGGGAGTCCAAGAGACCCAGTACTTC. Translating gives CASSLDPLAGVQETQYF.